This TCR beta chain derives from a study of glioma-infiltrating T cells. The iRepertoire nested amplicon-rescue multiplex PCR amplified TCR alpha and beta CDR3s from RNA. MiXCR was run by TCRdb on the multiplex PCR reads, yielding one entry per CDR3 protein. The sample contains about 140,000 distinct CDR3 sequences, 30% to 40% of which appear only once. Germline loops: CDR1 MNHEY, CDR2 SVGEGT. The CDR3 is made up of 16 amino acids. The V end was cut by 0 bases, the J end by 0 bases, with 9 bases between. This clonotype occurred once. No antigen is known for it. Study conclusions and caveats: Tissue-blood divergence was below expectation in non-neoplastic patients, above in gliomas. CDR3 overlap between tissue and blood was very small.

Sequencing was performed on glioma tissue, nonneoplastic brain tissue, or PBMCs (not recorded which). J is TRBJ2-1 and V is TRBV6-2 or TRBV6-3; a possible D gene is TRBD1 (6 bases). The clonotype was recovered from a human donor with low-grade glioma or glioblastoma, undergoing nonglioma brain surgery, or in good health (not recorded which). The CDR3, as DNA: TGTGCCAGCAGTTACTCCGGACAGAGCTCCTACAATGAGCAGTTCTTC. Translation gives CASSYSGQSSYNEQFF.